Listed below are T cell receptor beta chains from one sample, sequenced in a study of Tregs in tolerant kidney transplant recipients. The method was immunoSEQ multiplex PCR; TCRdb's version includes in-frame clones alone and lacks a portion of them. The data show 85,000 to 95,000 clones, with approximately 94% seen just once and around 4.5% held by the top ten. Sequences were obtained from CD8+ T cells from blood. The receptors stem from a human donor in good health. Both conserved end residues are part of each CDR3. D genes are given only for firm matches. Clone size appears in some rows only: once, few, many, or a class for an expanded clone.

v_gene	d_gene	abundance	j_gene	CDR3nt	CDR3aa
TRBV27	NA	once	TRBJ2-5	TGTGCCAGCAGTTTGGCGGGCAGGCTCCAAGAGACCCAGTACTTC	CASSLAGRLQETQYF
TRBV6-5	TRBD1	NA	TRBJ2-7	TGTGCCAGCAGTTTCACCGGGACAGCTAGCTCCTACGAGCAGTACTTC	CASSFTGTASSYEQYF
TRBV27	TRBD2	NA	TRBJ2-1	TGTGCCAGCAGCCACTTCGGGGGACTAGCGGGGGGTTCCTACAATGAGCAGTTCTTC	CASSHFGGLAGGSYNEQFF
TRBV19	NA	NA	TRBJ1-1	TGTGCCAGTAGTATGGGTGGGGGGGCTGAGAACACTGAAGCTTTCTTT	CASSMGGGAENTEAFF
TRBV30	NA	NA	TRBJ2-3	TGTGCCTGGAGTGTAATCGGGGGCCGCACAGATACGCAGTATTTT	CAWSVIGGRTDTQYF
TRBV7-3	TRBD2	NA	TRBJ2-1	TGTGCCAGCAGCTTAACTTCCGGACTAGCGGGGGGGCTTGTGAGCCATGAGCAGTTCTTC	CASSLTSGLAGGLVSHEQFF
TRBV10-2	NA	NA	TRBJ2-7	TGCGCCAGCAGTGGAGGACGAACGGAGGTAGCCGAGCAGTACTTC	CASSGGRTEVAEQYF
TRBV7-9	NA	NA	TRBJ1-1	TGTGCCAGCAGCTTTCGCTGGGACACTGAAGCTTTCTTT	CASSFRWDTEAFF
TRBV6-6	NA	NA	TRBJ1-2	TGTGCCAGCAGTTACTCGGACACTGCGGGCTACACCTTC	CASSYSDTAGYTF
TRBV11-1	NA	NA	TRBJ2-1	TGTGCCAGCAGCTTAGCTAGGGGGAGCTCCTACAATGAGCAGTTCTTC	CASSLARGSSYNEQFF
TRBV5-4	NA	NA	TRBJ2-7	TGTGCCAGCAGCCGAAGGACGAACGAGCAGTACTTC	CASSRRTNEQYF
TRBV6-1	NA	NA	TRBJ2-7	TGTGCCACACGGGGATACGAGCAGTACTTC	CATRGYEQYF
TRBV7-9	TRBD1	NA	TRBJ1-2	TGTGCCAGCAGCTCCGGGACAGGCGTCTATGGCTACACCTTC	CASSSGTGVYGYTF
TRBV5-1	NA	NA	TRBJ1-2	TGCGCCAGCAGCTTCTCGGGGCGAGATGGCTACACCTTC	CASSFSGRDGYTF
TRBV7-9	NA	NA	TRBJ1-2	TGTGCCAGCAGCTTATCAAGAGACAGGCTCTTGGGCTACACCTTC	CASSLSRDRLLGYTF
TRBV5-5	TRBD1	NA	TRBJ1-1	TGTGCCAGCAGTCCCGGGACAGGGGGAGGTCGCAACACTGAAGCTTTCTTT	CASSPGTGGGRNTEAFF
TRBV19	TRBD1	NA	TRBJ1-1	TGTGCCAGTAGTATAGACCCGGGACAGCCGAACACTGAAGCTTTCTTT	CASSIDPGQPNTEAFF
TRBV10-2	TRBD2	NA	TRBJ2-1	TGCGCCAGCAGTCAGCTAGCGGACTACAATGAGCAGTTCTTC	CASSQLADYNEQFF
TRBV19	TRBD2	NA	TRBJ2-1	TGTGCCAGTAGTATGGGACTAGCGGGGCTCAATGAGCAGTTCTTC	CASSMGLAGLNEQFF
TRBV13	TRBD1	NA	TRBJ1-2	TGTGCCTCAAGGGCAGGGGGCTCGAACTATGGCTACACCTTC	CASRAGGSNYGYTF
TRBV4-1	NA	once	TRBJ2-7	TGCGCCAGCAGCGAGAGGGGCTCCTACGAGCAGTACTTC	CASSERGSYEQYF
TRBV7-9	TRBD2	NA	TRBJ2-3	TGTGCCAGCAGCTTACCAATAGCGGGAGCTAAAGATACGCAGTATTTT	CASSLPIAGAKDTQYF
TRBV27	NA	once	TRBJ2-1	TGTGCCAGTGGGGGCGGGGGCTTAAATGAGCAGTTCTTC	CASGGGGLNEQFF
TRBV5-1	TRBD2	NA	TRBJ2-3	TGCGCCAGCAGCGCCACTAGCGGGAGTCTGGCAGATACGCAGTATTTT	CASSATSGSLADTQYF
TRBV4-1	TRBD1	NA	TRBJ1-1	TGCGCCAGCAGCCGCACCGGGACAGGGGACACTGAAGCTTTCTTT	CASSRTGTGDTEAFF
TRBV5-4	TRBD1	NA	TRBJ1-5	TGTGCCAGCAGCTTTGGGACAGGGGTTGAACAGCCCCAGCATTTT	CASSFGTGVEQPQHF
TRBV10-3	TRBD1	NA	TRBJ2-2	TGTGCCACCGAAACCGGGACAGGGAGCACCGGGGAGCTGTTTTTT	CATETGTGSTGELFF
TRBV9	NA	NA	TRBJ2-7	TGTGCCAGCAGCGTATTGGGAGGCAGCTTGAACGAGCAGTACTTC	CASSVLGGSLNEQYF
TRBV5-6	NA	NA	TRBJ2-7	TGTGCCAGCAGCCCGGCTCGGGGTTCCTACGAGCAGTACTTC	CASSPARGSYEQYF
TRBV4-2	NA	NA	TRBJ2-3	TGTGCCACTAGACAGTCCCGGGGCACAGATACGCAGTATTTT	CATRQSRGTDTQYF
TRBV27	NA	NA	TRBJ1-2	TGTGCCAGCAGTTTATCGGAGATAGGGGGCTACACCTTC	CASSLSEIGGYTF